This TCR beta chain was identified during a study of blood T cell repertoires in COVID-19. Background on the study: Acute and convalescent COVID-19 specimens originated in the United States, Italy and Spain. The cDNA or gDNA used as material had been derived from T cells, B-cell-depleted T cells, or PBMCs.

Original processing notes: Researchers report that nucleated cell counts were estimated from reference gene primer amplification. Clones were read by immunoSEQ multiplex PCR, and TCRdb kept only the in-frame ones, dropping some. The V and J calls and clone size are taken from that table; D and trimming were inferred from the DNA. The table has about 73,000 clones, approximately 89% seen once; the top ten hold around 9%. CDR1 SGHRS and CDR2 YFSETQ come from the germline V gene. V lost 0 bases to trimming and J lost 3 bases, with 7 bases between them. There are 13 residues in the CDR3. The sequencing input was peripheral blood. This TCR came from a man aged 80 or over with acute or convalescent COVID-19. The chain recombines TRBV5-1 with TRBJ2-7; no clear D. CDR3 sequence reads: CASSLVTGYEQYF. In DNA, the CDR3 is TGCGCCAGCAGCTTGGTGACGGGCTACGAGCAGTACTTC.